This T cell receptor beta chain was captured by sequencing in a study of neoadjuvant anti-PD-1 for oral cavity cancer. Study in general: Patients without progression got a fourth dose around day 43.

Time point specified: after neoadjuvant nivolumab, at surgical resection. Patients were newly diagnosed with stage II-IVA oral cavity squamous cell carcinoma without prior systemic or radiation treatment. Cohort: HPV-negative, locally advanced oral cavity squamous cell carcinoma patients. The data were produced by immunoSEQ multiplex PCR, yet TCRdb's version contains in-frame clones alone and is incomplete. The data contain 63,000 or so clones, about 90% of them seen just once; the ten biggest clones take up 2.5% to 3%. The germline V gene has CDR1 SGHRS and CDR2 YFSETQ. CDR3 length: 16 amino acids. V was shortened by 0 bases and J by 5 bases, with 14 bases between the two germline ends.

This TCR derives from a person aged 40 to 85 with oral cavity squamous cell carcinoma. The chain is built from TRBV5-1 and TRBJ1-4; D unresolved. The source material was PBMCs, sampled after nivolumab (anti-PD-1) treatment. CDR3 loop: CASSLVGGTRNEKLFF. CDR3 in DNA: TGCGCCAGCAGCTTGGTGGGTGGCACTCGGAATGAAAAACTGTTTTTT.